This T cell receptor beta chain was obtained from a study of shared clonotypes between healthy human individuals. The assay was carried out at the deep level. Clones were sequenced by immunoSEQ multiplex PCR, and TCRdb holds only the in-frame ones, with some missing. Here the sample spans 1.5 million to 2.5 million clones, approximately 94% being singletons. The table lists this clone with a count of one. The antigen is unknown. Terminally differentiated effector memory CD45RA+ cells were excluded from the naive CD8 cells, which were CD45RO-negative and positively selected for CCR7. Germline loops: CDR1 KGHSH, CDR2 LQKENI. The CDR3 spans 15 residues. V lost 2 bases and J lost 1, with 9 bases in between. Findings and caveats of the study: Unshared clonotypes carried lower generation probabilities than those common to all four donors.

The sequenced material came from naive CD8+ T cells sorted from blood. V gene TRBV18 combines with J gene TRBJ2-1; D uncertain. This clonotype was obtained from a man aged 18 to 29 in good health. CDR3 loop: CASSPGVRSYNEQFF. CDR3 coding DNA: TGTGCCAGCTCACCAGGGGTGCGGTCCTACAATGAGCAGTTCTTC.